This entry features one T cell receptor (beta chain) sequence. V lost 2 bases to trimming and J lost 2 bases; unmatched junction nucleotides: 5. Germline V gene data show CDR1 as LGHDT and CDR2 as YNNKEL (reference sequence). The CDR3 length is 15 residues. Only in-frame clones appear in the TCRdb table, and some are missing; sequencing was by immunoSEQ multiplex PCR. The sample contains some 45,000 clones, around 84% of which appear only once. These data are taken from a study of blood T cell repertoires in COVID-19. This TCR was recovered from a man between 65 and 80 years old with acute or convalescent COVID-19. The sample comprised peripheral blood. This rearrangement joins TRBV3-1 (or the pseudogene TRBV3-2) to TRBJ2-5; 7 nucleotides agree with TRBD1. In DNA form, the CDR3 reads TGTGCCAGCAGCCAAAGGTGGGGACAGCAAGAGACCCAGTACTTC. Residues: CASSQRWGQQETQYF.